Described below is a single T cell receptor (beta chain) sequence and its context. The data derive from a study of blood T cell repertoires in COVID-19. Clones were sequenced by immunoSEQ multiplex PCR, and TCRdb holds only the in-frame ones, with some missing. The table records about 98,000 clones, approximately 79% of them present only once. This CDR3 spans 14 amino acids. The ends were cut back, 4 bases at V and 2 bases at J, with 10 bases in the middle. CDR1 and CDR2 (germline): SGHDT, YYEEEE. The receptor comes from a man between 65 and 85 years old with active or convalescent COVID-19. Sequenced: peripheral blood. This rearrangement joins TRBV5-6 to TRBJ1-5; maybe TRBD1 (5 bases). The CDR3 DNA follows: TGTGCCAGCAGCCTCGGGGGGGGCAATCAGCCCCAGCATTTT. It translates to CASSLGGGNQPQHF.